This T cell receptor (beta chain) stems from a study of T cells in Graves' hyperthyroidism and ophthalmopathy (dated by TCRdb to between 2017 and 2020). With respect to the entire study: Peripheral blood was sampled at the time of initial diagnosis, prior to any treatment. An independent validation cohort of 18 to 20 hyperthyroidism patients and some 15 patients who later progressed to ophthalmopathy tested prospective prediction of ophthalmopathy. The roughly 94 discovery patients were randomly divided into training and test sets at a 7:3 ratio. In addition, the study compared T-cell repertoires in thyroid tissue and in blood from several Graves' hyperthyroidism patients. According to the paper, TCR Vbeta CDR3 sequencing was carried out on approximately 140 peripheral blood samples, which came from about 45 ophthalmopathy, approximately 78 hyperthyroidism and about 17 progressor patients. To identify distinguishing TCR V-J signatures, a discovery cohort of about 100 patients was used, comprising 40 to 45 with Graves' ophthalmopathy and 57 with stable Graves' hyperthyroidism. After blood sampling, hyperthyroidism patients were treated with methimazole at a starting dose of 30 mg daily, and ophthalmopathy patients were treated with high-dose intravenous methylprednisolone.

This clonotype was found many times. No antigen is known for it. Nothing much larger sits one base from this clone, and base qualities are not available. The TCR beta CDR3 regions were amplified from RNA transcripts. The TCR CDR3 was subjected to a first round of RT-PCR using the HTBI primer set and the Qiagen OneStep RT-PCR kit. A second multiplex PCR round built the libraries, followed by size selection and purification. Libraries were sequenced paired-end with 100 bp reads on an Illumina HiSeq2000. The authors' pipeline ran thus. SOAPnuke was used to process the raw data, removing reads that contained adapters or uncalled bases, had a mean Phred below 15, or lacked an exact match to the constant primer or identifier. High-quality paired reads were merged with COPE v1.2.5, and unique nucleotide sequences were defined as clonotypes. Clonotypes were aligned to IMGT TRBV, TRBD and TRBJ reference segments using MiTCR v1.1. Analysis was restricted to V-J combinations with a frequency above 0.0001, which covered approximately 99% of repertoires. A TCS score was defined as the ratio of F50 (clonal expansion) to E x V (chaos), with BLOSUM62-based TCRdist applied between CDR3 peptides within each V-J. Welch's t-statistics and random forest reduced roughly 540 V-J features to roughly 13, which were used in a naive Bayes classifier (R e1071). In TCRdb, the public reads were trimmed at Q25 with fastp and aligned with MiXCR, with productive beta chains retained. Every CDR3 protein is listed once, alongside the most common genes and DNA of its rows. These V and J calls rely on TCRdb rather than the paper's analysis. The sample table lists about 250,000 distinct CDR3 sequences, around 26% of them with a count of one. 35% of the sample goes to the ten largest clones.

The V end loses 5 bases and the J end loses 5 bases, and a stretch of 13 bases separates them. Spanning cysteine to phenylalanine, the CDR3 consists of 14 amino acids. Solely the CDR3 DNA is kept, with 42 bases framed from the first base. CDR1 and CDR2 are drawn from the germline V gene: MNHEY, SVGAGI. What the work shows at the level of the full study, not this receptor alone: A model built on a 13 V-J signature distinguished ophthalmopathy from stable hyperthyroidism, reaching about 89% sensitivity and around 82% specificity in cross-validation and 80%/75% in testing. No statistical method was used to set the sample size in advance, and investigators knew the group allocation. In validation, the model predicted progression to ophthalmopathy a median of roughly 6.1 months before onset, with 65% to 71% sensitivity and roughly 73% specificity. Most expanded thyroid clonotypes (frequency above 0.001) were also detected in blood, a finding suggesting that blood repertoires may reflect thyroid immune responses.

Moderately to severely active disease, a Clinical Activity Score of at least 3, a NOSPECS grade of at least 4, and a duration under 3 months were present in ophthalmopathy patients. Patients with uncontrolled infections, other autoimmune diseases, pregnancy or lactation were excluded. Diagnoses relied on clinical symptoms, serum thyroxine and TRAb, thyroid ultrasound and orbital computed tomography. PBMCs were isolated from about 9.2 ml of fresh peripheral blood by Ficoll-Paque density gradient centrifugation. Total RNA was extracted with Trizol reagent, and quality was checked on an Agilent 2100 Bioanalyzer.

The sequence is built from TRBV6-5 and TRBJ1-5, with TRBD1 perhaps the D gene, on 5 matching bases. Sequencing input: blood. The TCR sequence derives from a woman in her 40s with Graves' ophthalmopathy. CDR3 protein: CASSRDRDHQPQHF. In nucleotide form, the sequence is TGTGCCAGCAGTCGTGACAGAGACCATCAGCCCCAGCATTTT.